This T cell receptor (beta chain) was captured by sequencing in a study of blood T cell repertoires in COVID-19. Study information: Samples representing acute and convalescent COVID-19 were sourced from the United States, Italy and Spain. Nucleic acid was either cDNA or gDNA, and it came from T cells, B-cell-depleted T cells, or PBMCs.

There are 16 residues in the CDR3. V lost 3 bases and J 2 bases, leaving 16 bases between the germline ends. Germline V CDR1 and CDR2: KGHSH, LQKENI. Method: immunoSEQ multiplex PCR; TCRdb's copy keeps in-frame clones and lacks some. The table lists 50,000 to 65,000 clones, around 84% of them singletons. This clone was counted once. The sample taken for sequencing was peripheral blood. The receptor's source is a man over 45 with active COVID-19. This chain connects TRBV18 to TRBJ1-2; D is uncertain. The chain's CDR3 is CASSPGQTPLNYGYTF. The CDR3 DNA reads TGTGCCAGCTCACCGGGCCAGACACCTCTAAACTATGGCTACACCTTC.